This paragraph covers one T cell receptor beta chain sequence. The sample is drawn from a study of blood T cell repertoires in COVID-19. On the study more broadly: Sources were T cells, B-cell-depleted T cells, or PBMCs; the material itself was cDNA or gDNA.

V gave up 5 bases and J gave up 3 bases; unmatched junction bases: 7. The CDR3 is 15 residues long. CDR1 is MDHEN, CDR2 SYDVKM, per germline. Clones were sequenced by immunoSEQ multiplex PCR, and TCRdb holds only the in-frame ones, with some missing. The sample holds approximately 290,000 clones, 85% to 90% seen once. The rearrangement links TRBV28 to TRBJ2-7, with TRBD1 matching over 10 bases. This TCR was sampled from a woman aged 25 to 39 with COVID-19, enrolled during active disease. Sequenced input: peripheral blood. CDR3 protein: CASSLARTGGYEQYF. DNA for the CDR3: TGTGCCAGCAGTCTCGCCCGGACAGGGGGCTACGAGCAGTACTTC.